Presented here are 14 T cell receptor beta chains from one specimen sequenced in a study of blood T cell repertoires in COVID-19 (dated by TCRdb to 2018 to 2020). Preparation of the library involved the immunoSEQ multiplex PCR assay. Imported from immuneACCESS, the table was reduced by TCRdb to in-frame sequences with V and J called. These copies leave out some clones; in studies compared against another copy, an unresolved V gene accounts for under half, and the cause of the remainder is not known. Recorded for this sample are fewer than 200,000 clones; about 83% of them occurred a single time. The biggest ten clones account for about 8% of the sample. What was sequenced was peripheral blood. Every receptor here comes from a man aged 35 to 55 who had recovered from COVID-19.

J is TRBJ2-5 and V is TRBV5-4; 8 bases align to TRBD1. Trimming took 3 bases from V and 4 from J; bases not matched to a gene: 5. Germline assignment: CDR1 SGHNT and CDR2 YYREEE (reference sequence). The length of the CDR3 is 14 residues. The CDR3 loop is CASSSTGAPETQYF. CDR3 nucleotides: TGTGCCAGCAGCTCGACAGGGGCCCCAGAGACCCAGTACTTC.

A single count supports this clone. This chain links TRBV6-5 with TRBJ2-7; weak D call: TRBD1 (6 bases). Deletions cut 2 bases from V and 7 bases from J, with 15 bases between. CDR1 MNHEY and CDR2 SVGAGI come from the germline V gene. This CDR3 region has 14 residues. DNA for the CDR3: TGTGCCAGCAGTTACGGACAGACATCGGGGGAGCAGTACTTC. It translates to CASSYGQTSGEQYF.

This chain connects TRBV7-9 to TRBJ2-7; the D is unclear. This CDR3 is 11 amino acids long. Germline CDR1 reads SEHNR; CDR2 reads FQNEAQ (reference sequence). The ends were cut back, 3 bases at V and 6 bases at J, with 6 bases in the middle. Written as DNA, the CDR3 is TGTGCCAGCAGCTTCGGTTTCGAGCAGTACTTC. Translating gives CASSFGFEQYF.

This clone was counted only a few times. This chain links TRBV2 with TRBJ2-6; D is ambiguous. V lost 6 bases, J lost 0 bases, and 24 bases lay in between. The CDR3 extends over 20 amino acids. The germline V gene has CDR1 SNHLY and CDR2 FYNNEI. In DNA form, the CDR3 reads TGTGCCAGCAGCCCACTTTCACCGGGTCATCTTCTCTCTGGGGCCAACGTCCTGACTTTC. Translation: CASSPLSPGHLLSGANVLTF. Supplemented by reference TRBV2 and TRBJ2-6, the full variable domain reads EPEVTQTPSHQVTQMGQEVILRCVPISNHLYFYWYRQILGQKVEFLVSFYNNEISEKSEIFDDQFSVERPDGSNFTLKIRSTKLEDSAMYFCASSPLSPGHLLSGANVLTFGAGSRLTVL.

This clone was detected only once. The genes are TRBV30 and TRBJ1-1; D is unclear. Germline CDR1 reads GTSNPN; CDR2 reads SVGIG (reference sequence). The ends were cut back, 3 bases at V and 4 bases at J, with 12 bases in the middle. The CDR3 has 13 amino acids. CDR3 region: CAWSRIQITEAFF. The CDR3 DNA reads as TGTGCCTGGAGCCGTATACAGATCACTGAAGCTTTCTTT.

This chain connects TRBV7-8 to TRBJ1-1; no definite D call. Germline values: CDR1 SGHVS, CDR2 FQNEAQ. The length of the CDR3 is 13 residues. V was clipped by 4 bases and J by 4 bases, with 10 bases between them. CDR3 sequence (DNA): TGTGCCAGCAGCTCCACGGTGCTCACTGAAGCTTTCTTT. Translation gives CASSSTVLTEAFF.

The CDR3 sequence: CASTKSTGSTEAFF. The CDR3, as DNA: TGTGCCAGCACTAAATCGACAGGGTCGACTGAAGCTTTCTTT. This rearrangement joins TRBV6-5 to TRBJ1-1, with TRBD1 matching over 7 bases. Germline V gene lookup returns CDR1 MNHEY and CDR2 SVGAGI. V lost 7 bases to trimming and J lost 5 bases; unmatched junction nucleotides: 10. The CDR3 totals 14 residues.

This clone was observed a single time. V and J are TRBV12-3 or TRBV12-4 and TRBJ2-7, with D possibly matching TRBD1 (6 bases). Trimming removed 6 bases from V and 2 bases from J, with 11 bases in between. CDR3 size: 13 residues. The CDR3 loop reads CASRNGTTYEQYF. The CDR3 nucleotides are TGTGCCAGCAGAAATGGGACAACCTACGAGCAGTACTTC.

The gene calls are TRBV19 and TRBJ2-5; no clear D gene. The CDR3 consists of 13 residues. Trimming removed 1 base at V and 5 bases at J, with 8 bases between. Germline V lookup: CDR1 LNHDA, CDR2 SQIVND (reference sequence). The CDR3: CASSIGSSETQYF. CDR3 in DNA: TGTGCCAGTAGTATAGGTAGTTCTGAGACCCAGTACTTC.

This rearrangement joins TRBV29-1 to TRBJ1-1; the D gene is possibly TRBD1 (6 bases). V dropped 6 bases and J dropped 0 bases, with 8 bases sitting between them. This CDR3 comprises 12 residues. CDR1 and CDR2 (germline): SQVTM, ANQGSEA. The CDR3 DNA follows: TGCAGCGTCAGGGGCCTGAACACTGAAGCTTTCTTT. This codes for CSVRGLNTEAFF.

The J gene is TRBJ2-3, the V gene TRBV3-1 (or the pseudogene TRBV3-2), with D unresolved. V was cut by 1 base and J by 15 bases, with 23 bases left in between. The CDR3 length is 15 residues. Germline CDR1 is LGHDT and CDR2 is YNNKEL (reference sequence). CDR3: CASSQVPGVFRFGYF. In DNA, the CDR3 is TGTGCCAGCAGCCAAGTCCCTGGAGTGTTTCGGTTTGGATATTTT.

A few counts support this clone. The chain is built from TRBV11-2 and TRBJ2-5; D perhaps matches TRBD1 (6 bases). Germline CDR1 and CDR2: SGHAT and FQNNGV. The V and J ends lost 1 base and 5 bases respectively, with 11 bases between them. CDR3 length: 14 amino acids. The CDR3 bases are TGTGCCAGCAGCTTAGTTCCTAGGGGGGAGACCCAGTACTTC. Translation gives CASSLVPRGETQYF.

The chain couples TRBV3-1 (or the pseudogene TRBV3-2) to TRBJ2-1; the match to TRBD1 covers 7 bases. This CDR3 region has 12 residues. Germline lookup yields CDR1 LGHDT and CDR2 YNNKEL (reference sequence). Trimming cost V 4 bases and J 8 bases; bases outside gene matches: 2. In nucleotides, the CDR3 is TGTGCCAGCAGCCGTGGGACAGATGAGCAGTTCTTC. This codes for CASSRGTDEQFF.

V gene TRBV9 combines with J gene TRBJ2-2; 9 positions agree with TRBD2. The CDR3 length is 15 residues. Trimming took 3 bases from V and 0 from J; bases not matched to a gene: 0. Germline V gene data show CDR1 as SGDLS and CDR2 as YYNGEE. The CDR3 coding sequence is TGTGCCAGCAGCGCTAGCGGGACGAACACCGGGGAGCTGTTTTTT. This translates into CASSASGTNTGELFF.